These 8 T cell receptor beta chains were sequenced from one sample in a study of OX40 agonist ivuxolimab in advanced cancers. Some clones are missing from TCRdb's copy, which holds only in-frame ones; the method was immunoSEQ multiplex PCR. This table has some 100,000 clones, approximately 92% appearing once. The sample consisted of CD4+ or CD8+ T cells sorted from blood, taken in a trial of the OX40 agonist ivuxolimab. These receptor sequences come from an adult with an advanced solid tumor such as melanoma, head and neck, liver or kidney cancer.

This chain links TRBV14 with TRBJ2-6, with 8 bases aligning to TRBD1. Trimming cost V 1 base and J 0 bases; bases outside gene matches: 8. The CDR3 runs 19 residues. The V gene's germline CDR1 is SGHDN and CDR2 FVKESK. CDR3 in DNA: TGTGCCAGCAGCCAAGGGCTGAGGGACAGGCGCTCTGGGGCCAACGTCCTGACTTTC. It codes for CASSQGLRDRRSGANVLTF.

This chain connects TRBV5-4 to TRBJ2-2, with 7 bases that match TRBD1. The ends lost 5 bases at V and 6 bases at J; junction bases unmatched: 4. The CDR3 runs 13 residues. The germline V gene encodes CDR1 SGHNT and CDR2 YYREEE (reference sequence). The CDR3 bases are TGTGCCAGCAGATTTCAGGGGGCCGGGGAGCTGTTTTTT. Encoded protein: CASRFQGAGELFF.

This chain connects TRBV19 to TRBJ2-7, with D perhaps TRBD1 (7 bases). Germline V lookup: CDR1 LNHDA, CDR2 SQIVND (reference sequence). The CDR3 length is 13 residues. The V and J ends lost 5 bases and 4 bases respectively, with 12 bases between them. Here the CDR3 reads CASSRDSGYEQYF. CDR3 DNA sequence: TGTGCCAGTAGTCGGGACAGCGGGTACGAGCAGTACTTC.

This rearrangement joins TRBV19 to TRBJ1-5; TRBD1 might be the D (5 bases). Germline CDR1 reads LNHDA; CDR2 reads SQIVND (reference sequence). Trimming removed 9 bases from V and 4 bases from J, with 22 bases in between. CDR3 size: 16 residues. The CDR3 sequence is CASIYQPGLTNQPQHF. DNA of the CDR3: TGTGCCAGCATATATCAACCGGGACTGACAAATCAGCCCCAGCATTTT.

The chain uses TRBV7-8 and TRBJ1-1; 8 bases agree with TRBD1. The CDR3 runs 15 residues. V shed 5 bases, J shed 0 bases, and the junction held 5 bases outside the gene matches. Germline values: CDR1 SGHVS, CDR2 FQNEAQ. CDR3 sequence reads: CASSRDRRMNTEAFF. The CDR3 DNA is TGTGCCAGCAGCCGGGACAGGAGAATGAACACTGAAGCTTTCTTT. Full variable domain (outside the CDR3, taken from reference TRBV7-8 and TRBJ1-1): GAGVSQSPRYKVAKRGQDVALRCDPISGHVSLFWYQQALGQGPEFLTYFQNEAQLDKSGLPSDRFFAERPEGSVSTLKIQRTQQEDSAVYLCASSRDRRMNTEAFFGQGTRLTVV.

CDR3 in amino acids: CASSVGGVGGTEAFF. In DNA, the CDR3 is TGTGCCAGCAGCGTAGGGGGAGTCGGGGGCACTGAAGCTTTCTTT. J is TRBJ1-1 and V is TRBV9; perhaps TRBD1 as D (5 bases). The V gene lost 0 bases and the J gene lost 4 bases, with 13 bases spanning the gap. The CDR3 loop spans 15 amino acids. CDR1 SGDLS and CDR2 YYNGEE come from the germline V gene.

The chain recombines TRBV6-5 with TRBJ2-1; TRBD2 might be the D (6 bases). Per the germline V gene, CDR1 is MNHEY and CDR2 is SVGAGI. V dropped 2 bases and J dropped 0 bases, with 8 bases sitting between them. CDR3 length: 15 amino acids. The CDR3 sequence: CASSYGGVSYNEQFF. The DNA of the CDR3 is TGTGCCAGCAGTTACGGCGGGGTCTCCTACAATGAGCAGTTCTTC.

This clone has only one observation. Here the CDR3 DNA reads TGCAGCGTTCCTGTACGGGCTACCTACAATGAGCAGTTCTTC. It is translated as CSVPVRATYNEQFF. J is TRBJ2-1 and V is TRBV29-1; D is ambiguous. Trimming took off 5 bases at V and 2 bases at J, with 13 bases between the two ends. CDR1 and CDR2 from the germline V gene are SQVTM and ANQGSEA. The CDR3 runs 14 residues.